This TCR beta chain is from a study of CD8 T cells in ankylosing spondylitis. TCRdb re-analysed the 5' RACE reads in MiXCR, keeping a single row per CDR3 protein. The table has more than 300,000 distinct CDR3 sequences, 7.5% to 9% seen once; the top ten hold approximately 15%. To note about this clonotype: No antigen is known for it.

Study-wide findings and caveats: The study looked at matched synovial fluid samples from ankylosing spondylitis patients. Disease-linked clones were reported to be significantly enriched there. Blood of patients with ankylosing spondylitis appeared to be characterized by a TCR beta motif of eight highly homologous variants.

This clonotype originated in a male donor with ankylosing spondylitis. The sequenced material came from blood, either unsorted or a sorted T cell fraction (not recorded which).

CDR3 sequence (DNA): TGTGCCAGCAGCCGGCTTGGGTCCGTCGTGGACACCATATATTTT. Translating gives CASSRLGSVVDTIYF. The rearrangement joins TRBV25-1 to TRBJ1-3; D call uncertain. The CDR3 covers 15 residues. Germline CDR1 MGHDK, CDR2 SYGVNS. The ends were cut back, 6 bases at V and 8 bases at J, with 20 bases in the middle.